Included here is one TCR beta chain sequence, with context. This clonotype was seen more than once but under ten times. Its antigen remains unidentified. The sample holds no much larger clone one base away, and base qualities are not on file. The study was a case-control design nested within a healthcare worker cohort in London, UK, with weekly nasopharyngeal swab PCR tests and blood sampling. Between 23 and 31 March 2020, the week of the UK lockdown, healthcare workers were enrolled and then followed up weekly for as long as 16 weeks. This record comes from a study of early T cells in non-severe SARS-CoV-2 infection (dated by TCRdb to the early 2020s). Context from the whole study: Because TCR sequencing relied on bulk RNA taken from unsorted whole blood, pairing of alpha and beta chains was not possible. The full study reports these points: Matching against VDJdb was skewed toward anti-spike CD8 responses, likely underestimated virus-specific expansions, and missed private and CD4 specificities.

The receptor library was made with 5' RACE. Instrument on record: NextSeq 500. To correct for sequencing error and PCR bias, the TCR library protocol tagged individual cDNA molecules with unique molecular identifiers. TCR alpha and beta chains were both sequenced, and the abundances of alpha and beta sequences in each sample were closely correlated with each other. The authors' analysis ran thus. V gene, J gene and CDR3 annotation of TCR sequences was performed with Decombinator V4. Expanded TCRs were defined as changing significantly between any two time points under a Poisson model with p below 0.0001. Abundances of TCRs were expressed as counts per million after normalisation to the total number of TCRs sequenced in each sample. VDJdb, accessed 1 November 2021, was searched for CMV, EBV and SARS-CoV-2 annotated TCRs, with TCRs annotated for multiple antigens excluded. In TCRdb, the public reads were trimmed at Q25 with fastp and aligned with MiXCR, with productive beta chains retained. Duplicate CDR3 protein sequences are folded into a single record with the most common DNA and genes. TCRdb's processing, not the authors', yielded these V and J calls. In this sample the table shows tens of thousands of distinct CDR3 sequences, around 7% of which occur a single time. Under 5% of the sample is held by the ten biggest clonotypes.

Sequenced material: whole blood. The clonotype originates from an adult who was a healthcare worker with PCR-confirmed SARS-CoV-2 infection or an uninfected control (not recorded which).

This receptor has the CDR3 CASVGVSLTTGELFF. The sequenced DNA is TGTGCCAGCGTAGGCGTTTCACTCACAACCGGGGAGCTGTTTTTT. The sequence links TRBV6-6 to TRBJ2-2; no confident D gene assignment can be made. V is reduced by 8 bases and J by 5 bases, leaving a spacing of 18 bases between them. The CDR3 contains 15 residues, cysteine and phenylalanine counted. Here the CDR3 DNA is all that survives: 45 bases in frame from base 1. CDR1 and CDR2 are drawn from the germline V gene (reference sequence): MNHNY, SVGAGI.